Described below is a single T cell receptor (beta chain) sequence and its context. This sample is drawn from a study of blood T cell repertoires in COVID-19. Whole-study context: The United States, Italy and Spain were the sources of the acute and convalescent COVID-19 samples. The analysed material was cDNA or gDNA that came from T cells, B-cell-depleted T cells, or PBMCs.

As handled by the study authors: Amplification from reference gene primers served as the basis for estimated nucleated cell counts. The repertoire was sequenced with immunoSEQ multiplex PCR; TCRdb's copy has only in-frame clones and lacks some. That table furnishes V, J and clone size, whereas the DNA furnished D and trimming. The sample holds fewer than 90,000 clones, about 86% seen once. The junction had 2 bases not matched to a gene; V was cut back by 4 bases and J by 5 bases. CDR3 length: 14 amino acids. Germline CDR1 reads LGHDT; CDR2 reads YNNKEL (reference sequence). The material sequenced was peripheral blood. The gene calls are TRBV3-1 (or the pseudogene TRBV3-2) and TRBJ1-2, with TRBD1 matching 12 bases. This clonotype was obtained from a woman of 80 years or more with active or convalescent COVID-19. The CDR3 spells CASSLGQGAYGYTF. The CDR3 DNA sequence: TGTGCCAGCAGCCTGGGACAGGGGGCATATGGCTACACCTTC.